Following are 22 T cell receptor beta chains from one sample sequenced in a study of graft-versus-host responses after intestinal transplantation. Sequencing was performed with immunoSEQ multiplex PCR; in TCRdb, only in-frame clones are kept and a portion is missing. The sample includes 80,000 or so clones, around 92% of them seen just once. Sequencing used PBMCs, obtained 98 days after intestinal transplantation. Receptors were obtained from a human patient who received an intestinal transplant, so some T cells may come from the graft donor.

This chain uses TRBV2 with TRBJ2-7, with 11 bases fitting TRBD1. V dropped 9 bases and J dropped 6; count of bases not matched to a gene: 7. The CDR3 is made up of 13 amino acids. CDR1 and CDR2 from the germline V gene are SNHLY and FYNNEI. This CDR3 is CARRGQGAGEQYF. The CDR3 region has the DNA TGTGCCAGGAGAGGACAGGGGGCGGGCGAGCAGTACTTC.

J is TRBJ1-5 and V is TRBV6-5; possible D gene TRBD1, 5 bases. The CDR3 loop spans 14 amino acids. Germline assignment: CDR1 MNHEY and CDR2 SVGAGI. The germline V and J ends were trimmed by 4 bases and 1 base, with 8 bases remaining between them. The CDR3 spells CASSFRESNQPQHF. Here the CDR3 DNA reads TGTGCCAGCAGTTTCAGGGAAAGCAATCAGCCCCAGCATTTT.

The V call is TRBV11-3, the J call TRBJ2-3; 8 bases line up with TRBD2. Germline V gives CDR1 SGHNT, CDR2 YENEEA. CDR3 length equals 14 residues. The junction had 5 bases not matched to a gene; V was cut back by 3 bases and J by 6 bases. Written as DNA, the CDR3 is TGTGCCAGCAGCTTTAGCGGGGTTATGGATACGCAGTATTTT. This codes for CASSFSGVMDTQYF.

The chain joins TRBV5-4 to TRBJ2-5, with TRBD2 identical over 14 bases. The CDR3 length is 17 residues. In germline, CDR1 is SGHNT, CDR2 YYREEE (reference sequence). Germline trimming cut 2 bases from V and 2 bases from J; bases unmatched to any gene: 5. Here the CDR3 DNA reads TGTGCCAGCAGCTTCACCCGACTAGCGGGGGGGCAAGAGACCCAGTACTTC. Translated, it gives CASSFTRLAGGQETQYF.

The rearrangement uses TRBV30 and TRBJ2-6; tentative D call: TRBD2 (5 bases). V gave up 0 bases and J gave up 2 bases, with 5 bases separating them. Germline lookup yields CDR1 GTSNPN and CDR2 SVGIG (reference sequence). There are 14 residues in the CDR3. The CDR3 sequence is CAWSVGAGANVLTF. In DNA form, the CDR3 reads TGTGCCTGGAGTGTCGGGGCTGGGGCCAACGTCCTGACTTTC.

This rearrangement joins TRBV19 to TRBJ2-5; D is unclear. There are 14 residues in the CDR3. V was pared by 6 bases and J by 2 bases, with 13 bases between. Per the germline V gene, CDR1 is LNHDA and CDR2 is SQIVND (reference sequence). The CDR3 loop reads CASSLDKKQETQYF. The CDR3 region has the DNA TGTGCCAGTAGCCTAGACAAGAAACAAGAGACCCAGTACTTC.

The chain links TRBV7-7 to TRBJ2-3; D not certain. Per germline, CDR1 SSHAT and CDR2 FNYEAQ (reference sequence). V lost 1 base, J lost 2 bases, and 7 bases lay in between. CDR3 length: 14 amino acids. CDR3 bases: TGTGCCAGCAGCTTAGGACAAACCACAGATACGCAGTATTTT. Translated: CASSLGQTTDTQYF.

The chain has TRBV7-2 and TRBJ2-7; a possible D gene is TRBD2 (7 bases). Germline CDR1 SGHTA, CDR2 FQGNSA. With 1 base removed from V and 2 bases from J, the gap between germline ends came to 9 bases. The CDR3 extends over 14 amino acids. CDR3 residues: CASSLEGGPYEQYF. The CDR3 nucleotides are TGTGCCAGCAGCTTAGAGGGGGGGCCCTACGAGCAGTACTTC.

The chain uses TRBV5-1 and TRBJ2-1; D gene ambiguous. V lost 0 bases and J 9 bases, leaving 19 bases between the germline ends. Germline V gives CDR1 SGHRS, CDR2 YFSETQ. The CDR3 covers 16 residues. The CDR3 spells CASSLGTGDPNGEQFF. The CDR3 DNA is TGCGCCAGCAGCTTGGGTACGGGCGACCCTAACGGTGAGCAGTTCTTC.

The rearrangement uses TRBV6-5 and TRBJ2-1; 7 positions match TRBD1. The CDR3 loop spans 15 amino acids. J was trimmed by 4 bases and V by 2 bases; bases with no gene match: 5. Germline CDR1 and CDR2: MNHEY and SVGAGI. The CDR3 region is CASSYPGGSYNEQFF. The CDR3 DNA follows: TGTGCCAGCAGTTACCCAGGGGGAAGTTACAATGAGCAGTTCTTC.

The chain has TRBV7-6 and TRBJ2-1, with 7 bases aligning to TRBD2. V shed 4 bases and J 8 bases; nucleotides not matched to a gene: 14. Germline V CDR1 and CDR2: SGHVS, FNYEAQ. The length of the CDR3 is 16 residues. The CDR3 DNA reads as TGTGCCAGCAGCTCCGAGGGAAGCGGGATAGTAGATGAGCAGTTCTTC. It yields the protein CASSSEGSGIVDEQFF.

J is TRBJ2-2 and V is TRBV27; 10 nucleotides line up with TRBD2. There are 16 residues in the CDR3. J lost 2 bases, V lost 6 bases, and 6 bases had no gene match. In germline, CDR1 is MNHEY, CDR2 SMNVEV (reference sequence). Here the CDR3 reads CASRQAGGPNTGELFF. Here the CDR3 DNA reads TGTGCCAGCAGACAAGCGGGAGGGCCAAACACCGGGGAGCTGTTTTTT.

This clone has just one count. The J gene is TRBJ1-5, the V gene TRBV6-5; 8 bases agree with TRBD1. The V and J ends lost 9 bases and 5 bases, in that order; junction bases with no gene match: 3. The CDR3 is 12 amino acids. The V gene's germline CDR1 is MNHEY and CDR2 SVGAGI. CDR3 region: CARRDRYQPQHF. DNA for the CDR3: TGTGCCAGGCGGGACAGGTATCAGCCCCAGCATTTT.

The V and J genes are TRBV30 and TRBJ2-7; tentatively, D is TRBD2 (6 bases). The CDR3 spans 14 residues. The V gene's germline CDR1 is GTSNPN and CDR2 SVGIG (reference sequence). Trimming pared 0 bases from V and 2 bases from J, leaving 11 bases between. The CDR3 coding sequence is TGTGCCTGGAGTGTACTAGCTCGTGCCTACGAGCAGTACTTC. This codes for CAWSVLARAYEQYF.

V is TRBV27 and J is TRBJ1-1, with 12 bases matching TRBD1. CDR3 length: 15 amino acids. V lost 5 bases to trimming and J lost 7 bases; unmatched junction nucleotides: 8. Germline V gene data show CDR1 as MNHEY and CDR2 as SMNVEV (reference sequence). The CDR3 protein is CASSPGTGGAGEAFF. CDR3 coding DNA: TGTGCCAGCAGTCCCGGGACAGGGGGCGCGGGTGAAGCTTTCTTT.

The V gene is TRBV6-5, the J gene TRBJ1-5; no definite D call. The germline CDR1 and CDR2 sequences are MNHEY and SVGAGI. V was clipped by 5 bases and J by 2 bases, with 7 bases between them. This CDR3 has 13 residues. For the CDR3, the DNA is TGTGCCAGCAGTGAACGGGGCAATCAGCCCCAGCATTTT. It specifies CASSERGNQPQHF.

The rearrangement links TRBV12-5 to TRBJ2-3, with unresolved D. The CDR3 sequence is 13 residues long. Germline CDR1 LGHNT, CDR2 FRNRAP. V dropped 5 bases and J dropped 2 bases, with 8 bases sitting between them. CDR3 DNA: TGTGCTAGTGGTCTCTCCCCCACAGATACGCAGTATTTT. Residues: CASGLSPTDTQYF.

This chain links TRBV28 with TRBJ1-2; weak D call: TRBD1 (5 bases). V was pared by 6 bases and J by 5 bases, with 25 bases between. From germline, CDR1 is MDHEN and CDR2 SYDVKM. The CDR3 is 17 residues long. CDR3 bases: TGTGCCAGCAGAGCCCCCCCGGGGACGGGTATGGGGTATGGCTACACCTTC. Protein product: CASRAPPGTGMGYGYTF.

This chain links TRBV28 with TRBJ1-6; tentatively, D is TRBD1 (5 bases). CDR3 size: 19 residues. Trimming stripped 4 bases from V and 3 bases from J, with 22 bases between. Germline assignment: CDR1 MDHEN and CDR2 SYDVKM. The CDR3: CASSSSRTQTGGYNSPLHF. The CDR3 DNA is TGTGCCAGCAGTTCCTCTCGGACCCAAACGGGGGGCTATAATTCACCCCTCCACTTT.

The chain uses TRBV27 and TRBJ2-7; 7 nucleotides align to TRBD2. The CDR3 has 15 amino acids. Germline CDR1 and CDR2: MNHEY and SMNVEV (reference sequence). V lost 2 bases and J lost 0; bases outside the gene matches: 4. This CDR3 is CASSLLAVGSYEQYF. The DNA of the CDR3 is TGTGCCAGCAGTTTACTAGCGGTTGGCTCCTACGAGCAGTACTTC.

This CDR3 reads CASSLGAGTTYEQYF. Here the CDR3 DNA reads TGCGCCAGCAGCTTGGGCGCAGGGACGACCTACGAGCAGTACTTC. V gene TRBV5-1 combines with J gene TRBJ2-7; D tentatively fits TRBD1 or TRBD2 (5 bases each). V gave up 0 bases and J gave up 2 bases, with 12 bases separating them. The CDR3 covers 15 residues. Germline CDR1 reads SGHRS; CDR2 reads YFSETQ.

This chain uses TRBV5-1 with TRBJ2-5; 10 nucleotides line up with TRBD1. The germline V gene encodes CDR1 SGHRS and CDR2 YFSETQ. The CDR3 loop spans 16 amino acids. V lost 4 bases to trimming and J lost 3 bases; unmatched junction nucleotides: 9. CDR3 DNA: TGCGCCAGCAGCCCCGATACGACAGGGGGCGAAGAGACCCAGTACTTC. Protein: CASSPDTTGGEETQYF.